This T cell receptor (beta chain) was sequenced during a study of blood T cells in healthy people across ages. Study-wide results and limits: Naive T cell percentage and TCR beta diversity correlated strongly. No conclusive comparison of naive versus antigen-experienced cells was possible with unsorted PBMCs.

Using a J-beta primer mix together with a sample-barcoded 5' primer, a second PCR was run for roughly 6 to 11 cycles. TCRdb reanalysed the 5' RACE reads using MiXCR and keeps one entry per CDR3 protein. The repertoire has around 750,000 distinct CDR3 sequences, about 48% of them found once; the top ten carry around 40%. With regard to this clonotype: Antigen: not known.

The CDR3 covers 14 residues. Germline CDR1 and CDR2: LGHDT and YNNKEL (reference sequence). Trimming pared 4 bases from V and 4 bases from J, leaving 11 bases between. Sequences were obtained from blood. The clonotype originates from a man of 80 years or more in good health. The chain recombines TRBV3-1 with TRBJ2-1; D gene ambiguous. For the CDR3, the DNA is TGTGCCAGCAGCCTCGACTTGGTATACAATGAGCAGTTCTTC. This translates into CASSLDLVYNEQFF.